Listed below are T cell receptor beta chains from one sample, sequenced in a study of T cell responses to AZD1222 COVID-19 vaccine. Generated by immunoSEQ multiplex PCR, the TCRdb table keeps only in-frame clones and is missing some. The sample holds 90,000 to 120,000 clones, about 90% seen once. The source was peripheral blood, collected on day 0 of AZD1222 vaccination. Receptors originate from an adult in good health. The CDR3 runs from the conserved cysteine through the conserved F or W. A D gene is named only where the DNA matches it firmly. Expanded clones are given a class, and other clones once, few, many or no size at all.

abundance	j_gene	v_gene	d_gene	CDR3aa	CDR3nt
.	TRBJ2-7	TRBV13	.	CASSLEARPGEQYF	TGTGCCAGCAGCTTAGAGGCTAGACCAGGCGAGCAGTACTTC
.	TRBJ1-2	TRBV5-8	.	CASSFRVGYTF	TGTGCCAGCAGCTTCAGGGTTGGCTACACCTTC
.	TRBJ2-1	TRBV5-4	.	CASSAGVSYNEQFF	TGTGCCAGCAGCGCCGGGGTCTCCTACAATGAGCAGTTCTTC
.	TRBJ2-1	TRBV19	TRBD1	CASRRQGTLNGNEQFF	TGTGCCAGTAGGAGACAGGGGACCCTAAATGGCAATGAGCAGTTCTTC
.	TRBJ2-7	TRBV9	TRBD2	CASSVTGGTYEQYF	TGTGCCAGCAGCGTCACGGGAGGAACCTACGAGCAGTACTTC
.	TRBJ1-5	TRBV28	.	CASSLSGGNQPQHF	TGTGCCAGCAGTTTATCGGGGGGGAATCAGCCCCAGCATTTT
.	TRBJ2-1	TRBV30	.	CAWRIKTLNYNEQFF	TGTGCCTGGAGAATAAAGACGCTTAACTACAATGAGCAGTTCTTC
.	TRBJ2-2	TRBV28	.	CASSLTTPNTGELFF	TGTGCCAGCAGTTTAACCACCCCGAACACCGGGGAGCTGTTTTTT
.	TRBJ2-7	TRBV5-1	.	CASSDQGSNYEQYF	TGCGCCAGCAGCGACCAGGGGAGCAACTACGAGCAGTACTTC
.	TRBJ2-1	TRBV28	TRBD2	CASSSHQLAGGPHNEQFF	TGTGCCAGCAGTTCCCATCAACTAGCGGGAGGACCCCACAATGAGCAGTTCTTC
.	TRBJ1-1	TRBV5-4	.	CASSLSGYGEAFF	TGTGCCAGCAGCTTGTCAGGGTACGGTGAAGCTTTCTTT
.	TRBJ1-2	TRBV5-1	.	CASSLNRLNYGYTF	TGCGCCAGCAGCTTGAACAGACTAAACTATGGCTACACCTTC
.	TRBJ2-1	TRBV27	TRBD1	CASHSAGQGDNEQFF	TGTGCCAGCCATTCAGCGGGACAGGGTGACAATGAGCAGTTCTTC
.	TRBJ2-3	TRBV30	.	CAWSPGDTQYF	TGTGCCTGGAGTCCCGGAGATACGCAGTATTTT
.	TRBJ2-1	TRBV18	TRBD2	CASSRTSGGAAGYNEQFF	TGTGCCAGCTCACGGACTAGCGGGGGGGCGGCGGGGTACAATGAGCAGTTCTTC
.	TRBJ2-4	TRBV14	TRBD1	CASSQESRDRVVDKNIQYF	TGTGCCAGCAGCCAAGAGTCCCGGGACAGGGTAGTCGACAAAAACATTCAGTACTTC
.	TRBJ2-6	TRBV21-1	.	CASSKPNPGQGSGANVLTF	TGTGCCAGCAGCAAGCCCAACCCGGGACAGGGTTCAGGGGCCAACGTCCTGACTTTC
.	TRBJ1-1	TRBV5-6	TRBD1	CASSLARSGGNAFF	TGTGCCAGCAGCTTGGCCAGGTCAGGGGGGAACGCTTTCTTT
.	TRBJ2-1	TRBV11-3	.	CASSLGDLDYNEQFF	TGTGCCAGCAGCTTAGGGGACCTAGACTACAATGAGCAGTTCTTC
.	TRBJ1-5	TRBV19	.	CASSIAPGSTQPQHF	TGTGCCAGTAGTATAGCGCCAGGGAGTACTCAGCCCCAGCATTTT
medium-sized	TRBJ2-1	TRBV6-4	TRBD2	CASSEREDEVDEQFF	TGTGCCAGCAGTGAGCGGGAGGACGAGGTTGATGAGCAGTTCTTC
once	TRBJ1-2	TRBV7-9	TRBD1	CASSQGQGRGHGYTF	TGTGCCAGCAGCCAGGGACAGGGACGGGGGCATGGCTACACCTTC
.	TRBJ1-1	TRBV16	.	CASSQEENTEAFF	TGTGCCAGCAGCCAAGAGGAGAACACTGAAGCTTTCTTT
.	TRBJ1-5	TRBV5-5	.	CASSLLGDGGNQPQHF	TGTGCCAGCAGCCTCCTTGGGGATGGGGGCAATCAGCCCCAGCATTTT
.	TRBJ2-7	TRBV9	.	CASSGPGLQYEQYF	TGTGCCAGCAGCGGTCCCGGGCTTCAATACGAGCAGTACTTC
.	TRBJ2-6	TRBV6-4	.	CASKERSGANVLTF	TGTGCCAGCAAGGAGCGGTCTGGGGCCAACGTCCTGACTTTC
.	TRBJ2-3	TRBV27	.	CASSYSWLSDTQYF	TGTGCCAGCAGTTATAGTTGGCTTTCAGATACGCAGTATTTT
.	TRBJ1-3	TRBV2	.	CASRPRGGSGNTIYF	TGTGCCAGCAGGCCCCGGGGGGGCTCTGGAAACACCATATATTTT
.	TRBJ2-3	TRBV9	TRBD1	CASSTQGTANTDTQYF	TGTGCCAGCAGCACCCAAGGGACAGCCAACACAGATACGCAGTATTTT
.	TRBJ1-2	TRBV5-4	.	CASSLGQGLYYGYTF	TGTGCCAGCAGCTTGGGGCAGGGACTTTACTATGGCTACACCTTC
few	TRBJ2-3	TRBV7-2	TRBD2	CASSVTSGGGGDTQYF	TGTGCCAGCAGCGTGACTAGCGGAGGAGGAGGAGATACGCAGTATTTT
.	TRBJ1-1	TRBV30	.	CAGAEDFTEAFF	TGTGCCGGAGCGGAGGACTTCACTGAAGCTTTCTTT
.	TRBJ1-5	TRBV5-5	TRBD1	CASSPGTVGYSNQPQHF	TGTGCCAGCAGCCCCGGGACAGTGGGATATAGCAATCAGCCCCAGCATTTT
.	TRBJ2-3	TRBV9	TRBD2	CASSVAGGPPETDTQYF	TGTGCCAGCAGCGTAGCGGGAGGCCCGCCCGAAACAGATACGCAGTATTTT
.	TRBJ1-5	TRBV11-2	.	CASSPQSNQPQHF	TGTGCCAGCAGCCCGCAATCGAATCAGCCCCAGCATTTT
.	TRBJ2-7	TRBV30	.	CAWRRAGASHEQYF	TGTGCCTGGAGGCGGGCTGGAGCTTCCCACGAGCAGTACTTC
.	TRBJ2-5	TRBV5-4	.	CASSTQETQYF	TGTGCCAGCAGCACACAAGAGACCCAGTACTTC
many	TRBJ2-3	TRBV7-2	.	CASSYTDTQYF	TGTGCCAGCAGCTACACAGATACGCAGTATTTT
.	TRBJ1-2	TRBV10-3	.	CAITERSRYGYTF	TGTGCCATCACCGAGAGGAGCAGATATGGCTACACCTTC
.	TRBJ2-7	TRBV7-2	.	CASSFGWNYEQYF	TGTGCCAGCAGCTTTGGCTGGAACTACGAGCAGTACTTC
few	TRBJ1-6	TRBV21-1	.	CAIQYDSSYNSPLHF	TGTGCCATCCAATATGACAGCTCCTATAATTCACCCCTCCACTTT
.	TRBJ1-3	TRBV7-8	.	CASSLAPTSGNTIYF	TGTGCCAGCAGCTTAGCACCGACCTCTGGAAACACCATATATTTT